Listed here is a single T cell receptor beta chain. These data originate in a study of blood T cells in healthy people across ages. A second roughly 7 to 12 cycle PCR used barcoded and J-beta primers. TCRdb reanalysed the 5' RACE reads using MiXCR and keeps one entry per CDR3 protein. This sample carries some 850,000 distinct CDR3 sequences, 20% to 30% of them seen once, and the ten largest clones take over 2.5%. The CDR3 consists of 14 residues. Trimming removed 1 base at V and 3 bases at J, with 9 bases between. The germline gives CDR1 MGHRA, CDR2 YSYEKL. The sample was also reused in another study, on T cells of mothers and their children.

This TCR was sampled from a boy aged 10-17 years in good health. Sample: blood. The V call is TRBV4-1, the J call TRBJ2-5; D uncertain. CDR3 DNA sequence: TGCGCCAGCAGCCAAGGCGGCAGCAAAGAGACCCAGTACTTC. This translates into CASSQGGSKETQYF.